The clone carrying this TCR beta chain has at least ten counts. Its target is not known. The source of the sample is a study of molecular identifiers for immune sequencing clone quantification. Study-level points and caveats: Detecting spiked Jurkat TCR RNA from one cell among about a million naive cells was reportedly possible.

TCRdb passed the PCR reads through MiXCR, listing each CDR3 protein once. This sample carries over 35,000 distinct CDR3 sequences, about 18% of them seen once, and the ten largest clones take over 6%. Per germline, CDR1 LGHDT and CDR2 YNNKEL (reference sequence). The trim removed 4 bases at V and 2 bases at J, leaving 7 bases unmatched. The CDR3 sequence is 15 residues long. V gene TRBV3-1 combines with J gene TRBJ1-1; 7 nucleotides agree with TRBD1. The source material was naive CD8+ T cells from blood, with Jurkat cell RNA spiked in. Subset given: FACS-sorted CD8+CD4-CCR7+CD45RA+ naive T cells. The sequence was obtained from a human donor in good health. Some libraries in this study had Jurkat cell RNA spiked in. The chain's CDR3 is CASSRSGTANTEAFF. DNA of the CDR3: TGTGCCAGCAGCCGCTCAGGGACAGCCAACACTGAAGCTTTCTTT.